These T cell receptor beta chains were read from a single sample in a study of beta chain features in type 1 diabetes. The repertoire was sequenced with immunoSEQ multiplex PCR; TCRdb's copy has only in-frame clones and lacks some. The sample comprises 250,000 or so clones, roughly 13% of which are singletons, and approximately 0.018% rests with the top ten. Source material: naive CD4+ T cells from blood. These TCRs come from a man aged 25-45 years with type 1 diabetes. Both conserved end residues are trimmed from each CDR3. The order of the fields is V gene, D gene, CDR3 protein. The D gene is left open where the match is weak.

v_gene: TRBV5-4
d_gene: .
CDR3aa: ASSFSGNRSKLF

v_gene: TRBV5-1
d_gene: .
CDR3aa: ASRGTADTYEQY

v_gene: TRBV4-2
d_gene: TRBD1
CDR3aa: ASSQVQQGAGYT

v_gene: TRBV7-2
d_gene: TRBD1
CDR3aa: ASSLDRANEKLF

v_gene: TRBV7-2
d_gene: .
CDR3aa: ASSFGGGSSEAF

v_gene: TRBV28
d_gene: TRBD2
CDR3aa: ASSLVTSQSYNEQF

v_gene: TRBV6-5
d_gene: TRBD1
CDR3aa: ASRSTGNYGYT

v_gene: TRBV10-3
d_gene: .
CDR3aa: AIRRDTEAF

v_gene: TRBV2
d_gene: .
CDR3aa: ASAGAGKAF

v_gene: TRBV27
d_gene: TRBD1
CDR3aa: ASSLGPGQGGYGYT

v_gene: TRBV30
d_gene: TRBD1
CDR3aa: AVSGTGDQPQH

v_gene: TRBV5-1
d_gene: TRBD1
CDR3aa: ASRPRGQGTYEQY

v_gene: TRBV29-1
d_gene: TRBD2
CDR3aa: SVFRDYVYNEQF

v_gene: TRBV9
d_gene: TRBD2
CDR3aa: ASSVAQGLAGPYNEQF

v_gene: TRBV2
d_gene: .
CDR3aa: ASGRDNNSPLH

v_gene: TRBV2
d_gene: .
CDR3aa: ASRMGAENIQY

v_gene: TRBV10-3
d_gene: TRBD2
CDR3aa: AISAGGASYEQY

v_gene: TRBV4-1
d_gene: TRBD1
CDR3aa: ASSQERGDSDSGNTIY

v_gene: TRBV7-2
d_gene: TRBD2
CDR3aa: ASSFGLAGGPGKQF

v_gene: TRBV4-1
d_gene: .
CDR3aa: ASSQPGANYGYT

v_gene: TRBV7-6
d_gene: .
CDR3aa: ASSLQGRDGQY

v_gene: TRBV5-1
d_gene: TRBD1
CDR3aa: ASSLAGQGATDTQY

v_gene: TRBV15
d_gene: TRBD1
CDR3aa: ATDHTGALGYGYT